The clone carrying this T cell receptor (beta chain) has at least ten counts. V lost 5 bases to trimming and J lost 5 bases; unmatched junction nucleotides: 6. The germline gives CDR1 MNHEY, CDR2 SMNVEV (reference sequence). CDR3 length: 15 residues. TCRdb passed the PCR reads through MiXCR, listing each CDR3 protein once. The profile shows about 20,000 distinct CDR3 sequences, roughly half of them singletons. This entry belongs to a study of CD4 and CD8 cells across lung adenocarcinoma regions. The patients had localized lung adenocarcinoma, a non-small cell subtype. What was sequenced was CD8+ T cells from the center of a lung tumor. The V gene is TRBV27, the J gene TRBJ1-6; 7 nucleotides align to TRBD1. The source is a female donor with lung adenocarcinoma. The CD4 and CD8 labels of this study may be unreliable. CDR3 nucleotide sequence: TGTGCCAGCAGTCGGAAGGGACAGAATAATTCACCCCTCCACTTT. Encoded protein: CASSRKGQNNSPLHF.